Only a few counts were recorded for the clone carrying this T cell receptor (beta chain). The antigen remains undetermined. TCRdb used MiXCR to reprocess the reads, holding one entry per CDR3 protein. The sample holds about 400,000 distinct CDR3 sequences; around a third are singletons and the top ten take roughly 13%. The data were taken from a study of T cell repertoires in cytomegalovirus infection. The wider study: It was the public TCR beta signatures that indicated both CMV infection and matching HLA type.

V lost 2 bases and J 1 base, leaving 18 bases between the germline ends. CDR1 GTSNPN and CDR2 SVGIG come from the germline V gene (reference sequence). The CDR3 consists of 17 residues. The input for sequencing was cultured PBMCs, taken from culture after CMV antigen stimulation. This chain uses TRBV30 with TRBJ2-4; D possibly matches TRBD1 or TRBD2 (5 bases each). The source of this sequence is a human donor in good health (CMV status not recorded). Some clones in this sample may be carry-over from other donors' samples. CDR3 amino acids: CAWSPRDTGGAKNIQYF. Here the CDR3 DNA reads TGTGCCTGGAGTCCCAGGGATACGGGCGGGGCCAAAAACATTCAGTACTTC.